These 8 T cell receptor beta chains share one sample of origin, sequenced in a study of T cells after yellow fever vaccination. TCRdb recomputed calls from the 5' RACE reads with MiXCR, one row per CDR3 protein. The sample lists 300,000 to 350,000 distinct CDR3 sequences, approximately 4.5% seen once, with approximately 19% in the top ten. Sequenced material: PBMCs, taken 15 days after the yellow fever booster vaccination. All receptors come from a man between 18 and 35 years old who received the YFV17D yellow fever vaccine.

This clonotype was recorded many times. The rearrangement links TRBV5-1 to TRBJ2-3; 14 nucleotides line up with TRBD2. CDR1 and CDR2 from the germline V gene are SGHRS and YFSETQ. The CDR3 is 18 residues long. V lost 4 bases and J lost 6; bases outside the gene matches: 13. The CDR3 spells CASSVSGTSGGLTDTQYF. The CDR3 nucleotides read TGCGCCAGCAGCGTCTCCGGGACTAGCGGGGGACTCACGGATACGCAGTATTTT.

The gene calls are TRBV6-1 and TRBJ2-5; either TRBD1 or TRBD2 may supply D (6 bases each). V was clipped by 3 bases and J by 3 bases, with 11 bases between them. The CDR3 totals 14 residues. Germline V CDR1 and CDR2: MNHNS, SASEGT. CDR3 DNA: TGTGCCAGCAGTGAGAAAGGGGGGAAAGAGACCCAGTACTTC. It is translated as CASSEKGGKETQYF.

The rearrangement uses TRBV4-1 and TRBJ2-2; TRBD1 agrees at 10 bases. CDR1 is MGHRA and CDR2 is YSYEKL in the germline V gene. J gave up 3 bases and V 6 bases, and 13 bases lay outside the gene matches. CDR3 length: 18 amino acids. The CDR3 loop is CASRFRRGQGNYTGELFF. The CDR3 DNA sequence: TGCGCCAGCAGATTCCGGAGGGGACAGGGGAATTACACCGGGGAGCTGTTTTTT.

This clonotype showed up many times. Here the CDR3 reads CASSESAGSYNEQFF. CDR3 nucleotide sequence: TGCGCCAGCAGTGAGTCGGCTGGCTCCTACAATGAGCAGTTCTTC. The chain employs TRBV10-1 and TRBJ2-1; D gene unclear. This CDR3 has 15 residues. The V gene lost 0 bases and the J gene lost 0 bases, with 6 bases spanning the gap. Germline loops: CDR1 WNHNN, CDR2 SYGVQD (reference sequence).

This clonotype showed up just a few times. V and J are TRBV2 and TRBJ1-5; D is uncertain. CDR1 SNHLY and CDR2 FYNNEI come from the germline V gene. V was trimmed by 3 bases and J by 2 bases, leaving 17 bases between them. This CDR3 is built from 17 residues. The CDR3 region is CASSDSGPRKGNQPQHF. The DNA of the CDR3 is TGTGCCAGCAGTGATTCAGGCCCTCGGAAGGGCAATCAGCCCCAGCATTTT.

The V call is TRBV7-2, the J call TRBJ1-6; D gene unclear. There are 15 residues in the CDR3. The germline gives CDR1 SGHTA, CDR2 FQGNSA. The V end was cut by 3 bases, the J end by 7 bases, with 13 bases between. The CDR3 sequence is CASSFTSGLNSPLHF. CDR3 bases: TGTGCCAGCAGCTTTACCTCCGGATTAAATTCACCCCTCCACTTT.

This clonotype was detected ten times or more. CDR3 sequence: CASAQVSGNTIYF. The CDR3 nucleotides are TGTGCCAGCGCTCAGGTCTCTGGAAACACCATATATTTT. The genes are TRBV6-5 and TRBJ1-3; D ambiguous. Trimming stripped 8 bases from V and 0 bases from J, with 8 bases between. From germline, CDR1 is MNHEY and CDR2 SVGAGI. This CDR3 has 13 amino acids.

This clonotype was counted many times. This rearrangement joins TRBV6-5 to TRBJ2-4; 7 bases are a match to TRBD1. Unmatched junction bases numbered 0, after V lost 6 bases and J lost 1 base. CDR1 MNHEY and CDR2 SVGAGI come from the germline V gene. CDR3 length: 13 residues. CDR3 nucleotides: TGTGCCAGCAGGGACAGGGCCAAAAACATTCAGTACTTC. Protein product: CASRDRAKNIQYF.